These 31 T cell receptor beta chains share one sample of origin, sequenced in a study of Ad26.COV2.S vaccination and SARS-CoV-2 variants. Sequencing used immunoSEQ multiplex PCR; TCRdb keeps in-frame clones, though not all of them. The sample holds about 250,000 clones, about 83% seen once. This sample's treatment: over 15 received Ad26.COV2.S at low or high dose, single or two shots; about 5 received placebo; per-sample allocation not given. Day 63 after the first injection of vaccine or placebo was the sampling time. The specimen was peripheral blood, collected in a trial of Ad26.COV2.S vaccine versus placebo. The receptors were sampled from a person between 18 and 59 years old who received the Ad26.COV2.S COVID-19 vaccine or a placebo.

The chain has TRBV7-3 and TRBJ2-3; TRBD2 agrees at 9 bases. The CDR3 covers 16 residues. CDR1 and CDR2 (germline): SGHTA, FQGTGA. Unmatched junction bases numbered 10, after V lost 3 bases and J lost 6 bases. CDR3 DNA: TGTGCCAGCAGCTTGGCCCTTAGCGGGAGTTCGGATACGCAGTATTTT. Translation: CASSLALSGSSDTQYF.

CDR3 amino acids: CASSLDSVGRGDGYTF. The CDR3 nucleotides are TGCGCCAGCAGCTTGGATTCAGTCGGCAGGGGTGATGGCTACACCTTC. The chain uses TRBV5-1 and TRBJ1-2; D may be TRBD1 (6 bases). V was trimmed by 0 bases and J by 6 bases, leaving 18 bases between them. This CDR3 spans 16 amino acids. CDR1 SGHRS and CDR2 YFSETQ come from the germline V gene.

The chain employs TRBV9 and TRBJ2-5; D tentatively reads TRBD1 or TRBD2 (6 bases each). CDR1 SGDLS and CDR2 YYNGEE come from the germline V gene. Deletions cut 0 bases from V and 1 base from J, with 16 bases between. The CDR3 loop spans 17 amino acids. The CDR3 DNA follows: TGTGCCAGCAGCGTAGCTGGAGGGGGAGGCCTCCAAGAGACCCAGTACTTC. It specifies CASSVAGGGGLQETQYF.

Turning to this clone: Other DNA sequences within the sample encode an identical CDR3. The chain's CDR3 is CASSLSGEVRSSYNSPLHF. CDR3 nucleotide sequence: TGTGCCAGCAGCTTAAGTGGTGAGGTCCGGAGCTCCTATAATTCACCCCTCCACTTT. The V gene is TRBV5-5, the J gene TRBJ1-6; D not resolved. Trimming left V 2 bases short and J 0 bases short, with 18 bases between. Germline loops: CDR1 SGHKS, CDR2 YYEKEE (reference sequence). This CDR3 has 19 amino acids.

This clone occurred once. The chain recombines TRBV24-1 with TRBJ1-5; the D gene is possibly TRBD1 (5 bases). Per the germline V gene, CDR1 is KGHDR and CDR2 is SFDVKD. The CDR3 is made up of 14 amino acids. Deletions cut 0 bases from V and 7 bases from J, with 9 bases between. The CDR3: CATSDLRGDQPQHF. The CDR3 DNA is TGTGCCACCAGTGATTTGAGGGGCGACCAGCCCCAGCATTTT.

In this sample, this clone turned up once. V usage is TRBV6-4 and J usage is TRBJ1-2, with 7 bases identical to TRBD1. Unmatched junction bases numbered 7, after V lost 4 bases and J lost 5 bases. Germline V gene lookup returns CDR1 MRHNA and CDR2 SNTAGT. The length of the CDR3 is 14 residues. The CDR3, as DNA: TGTGCCAGCAGTGCTACACAGGGGTCGTATGGCTACACCTTC. Residues: CASSATQGSYGYTF.

V is TRBV21-1 and J is TRBJ2-5; the table calls TRBD2, which could not be checked here. TRBV21-1 is noted as a pseudogene. The CDR3 is made up of 15 amino acids. The CDR3 loop reads CASSPVAGDQETQYF. CDR3 bases: TGTGCCAGCAGCCCGGTAGCGGGGGACCAAGAGACCCAGTACTTC.

This clone was found once. The chain combines TRBV5-8 with TRBJ2-1; TRBD1 agrees at 10 bases. The germline gives CDR1 SGHTS, CDR2 YDEGEE. The V and J ends lost 1 base and 2 bases, in that order; junction bases with no gene match: 6. The CDR3 extends over 17 amino acids. This chain's CDR3 is CASSLYAGQGAYNEQFF. Written as DNA, the CDR3 is TGTGCCAGCAGCTTGTACGCCGGACAGGGGGCCTACAATGAGCAGTTCTTC. Variable domain in full (rest from reference TRBV5-8 and TRBJ2-1): EAGVTQSPTHLIKTRGQQATLRCSPISGHTSVYWYQQALGLGLQFLLWYDEGEERNRGNFPPRFSGRQFPNYSSELNVNALELEDSALYLCASSLYAGQGAYNEQFFGPGTRLTVL.

The V and J genes are TRBV6-5 and TRBJ2-7; D remains ambiguous. The CDR3 is made up of 14 amino acids. From germline, CDR1 is MNHEY and CDR2 SVGAGI. The V and J ends lost 7 bases and 0 bases respectively, with 13 bases between them. The CDR3 sequence: CASIPNMVSYEQYF. The CDR3, as DNA: TGTGCCAGCATTCCCAACATGGTCTCCTACGAGCAGTACTTC.

J is TRBJ1-5 and V is TRBV19, with D possibly matching TRBD1 (5 bases). The CDR3 consists of 16 residues. Per germline, CDR1 LNHDA and CDR2 SQIVND (reference sequence). V lost 6 bases to trimming and J lost 8 bases, with 23 bases between them. The CDR3 reads CASSPSRGQGGKPQHF. CDR3 nucleotide sequence: TGTGCCAGTAGCCCATCCCGTGGCCAGGGAGGTAAGCCCCAGCATTTT. The full variable domain, completed using reference TRBV19 and TRBJ1-5, is DGGITQSPKYLFRKEGQNVTLSCEQNLNHDAMYWYRQDPGQGLRLIYYSQIVNDFQKGDIAEGYSVSREKKESFPLTVTSAQKNPTAFYLCASSPSRGQGGKPQHFGDGTRLSIL.

The chain uses TRBV19 and TRBJ2-3; D unresolved. The V end was cut by 3 bases, the J end by 0 bases, with 7 bases between. The CDR3 totals 14 residues. Per germline, CDR1 LNHDA and CDR2 SQIVND (reference sequence). Here the CDR3 reads CASSIARSTDTQYF. The DNA of the CDR3 is TGTGCCAGTAGTATCGCTAGGAGCACAGATACGCAGTATTTT.

V and J are TRBV9 and TRBJ2-1, with D possibly TRBD1 on 7 matching bases. V lost 8 bases to trimming and J lost 10 bases, with 16 bases between them. The CDR3 has 12 residues. CDR1 and CDR2 from the germline V gene are SGDLS and YYNGEE. The CDR3 sequence is CASSRGEREQFF. CDR3 sequence (DNA): TGTGCCAGTAGCAGGGGGGAGCGGGAGCAGTTCTTC.

The chain employs TRBV5-1 and TRBJ2-1; a weak D match, TRBD1 (8 bases). Trimming left V 4 bases short and J 7 bases short, with 18 bases between. Germline CDR1 reads SGHRS; CDR2 reads YFSETQ. CDR3 length: 15 amino acids. The CDR3: CASSPRDYRGNEQFF. For the CDR3, the DNA is TGCGCCAGCAGCCCGCGGGACTACAGGGGGAATGAGCAGTTCTTC.

This clone was detected once. The rearrangement links TRBV5-6 to TRBJ1-1; D is possibly TRBD1 (5 bases). This CDR3 comprises 16 residues. V lost 0 bases, J lost 1 base, and 13 bases lay in between. Germline CDR1 reads SGHDT; CDR2 reads YYEEEE. CDR3 nucleotides: TGTGCCAGCAGCTTGGCCCAGGTTGGGGGGAACACTGAAGCTTTCTTT. Residues: CASSLAQVGGNTEAFF.

This chain uses TRBV9 with TRBJ2-2; 9 bases fit TRBD2. The germline CDR1 and CDR2 sequences are SGDLS and YYNGEE. Germline trimming cut 2 bases from V and 5 bases from J; bases unmatched to any gene: 7. The CDR3 runs to 16 residues. The CDR3 here is CASSVGLAVGTGELFF. CDR3 sequence (DNA): TGTGCCAGCAGCGTGGGACTAGCTGTGGGGACCGGGGAGCTGTTTTTT.

The rearrangement uses TRBV5-1 and TRBJ2-1; D is possibly TRBD2 (6 bases). CDR3 length: 14 residues. The V end was cut by 7 bases, the J end by 0 bases, with 11 bases between. CDR1 and CDR2 from the germline V gene are SGHRS and YFSETQ. The CDR3 sequence is CASSTTSSYNEQFF. In nucleotides, the CDR3 is TGCGCCAGCTCGACGACTAGCTCCTACAATGAGCAGTTCTTC.

This sequence joins TRBV4-1 and TRBJ1-1; possible D gene TRBD1, 5 bases. This CDR3 has 15 residues. V lost 2 bases to trimming and J lost 1 base, with 11 bases between them. From germline, CDR1 is MGHRA and CDR2 YSYEKL. CDR3 DNA sequence: TGCGCCAGCAGCCAACCCTTCACAGGGAACACTGAAGCTTTCTTT. Protein sequence: CASSQPFTGNTEAFF.

J is TRBJ2-1 and V is TRBV7-2; weak D call: TRBD1 (5 bases). Trimming stripped 5 bases from V and 3 bases from J, with 23 bases between. Looked up from germline, CDR1 is SGHTA and CDR2 is FQGNSA. The CDR3 spans 18 residues. CDR3 protein: CASSPRQRGSPLYNEQFF. The CDR3 DNA sequence: TGTGCCAGCAGCCCCAGACAAAGGGGAAGCCCCCTCTACAATGAGCAGTTCTTC.

The chain has TRBV24-1 and TRBJ2-7; 7 nucleotides line up with TRBD2. Germline V gene data show CDR1 as KGHDR and CDR2 as SFDVKD. The CDR3 sequence is 16 residues long. With V trimmed by 3 bases and J by 0 bases, 7 bases remained unmatched. CDR3 loop: CATSDDSGYSSYEQYV. In DNA, the CDR3 is TGTGCCACCAGTGATGATAGCGGGTATAGCTCCTACGAGCAGTACGTC.

The genes are TRBV10-3 and TRBJ2-7, with D uncertain. CDR1 and CDR2 from the germline V gene are ENHRY and SYGVKD. V lost 4 bases and J 4 bases, leaving 11 bases between the germline ends. This CDR3 contains 13 residues. CDR3 in amino acids: CAISGPPLYEQYF. The CDR3 nucleotides are TGTGCCATCAGTGGGCCCCCATTGTACGAGCAGTACTTC.

V is TRBV6-2 or TRBV6-3 and J is TRBJ2-1, with 12 positions matching TRBD2. This CDR3 region has 16 residues. After removal of 5 bases from V and 5 bases from J, the junction contained 7 bases not matched to a gene. CDR1 and CDR2 from the germline V gene are MNHEY and SVGEGT. The CDR3: CASSDALAGGDNEQFF. The CDR3 bases are TGTGCCAGCAGTGATGCGCTAGCGGGAGGGGACAATGAGCAGTTCTTC.

The rearrangement joins TRBV7-2 to TRBJ2-2, with 7 bases lining up with TRBD2. Germline V CDR1 and CDR2: SGHTA, FQGNSA. The ends lost 1 base at V and 2 bases at J; junction bases unmatched: 4. This CDR3 is 16 amino acids long. CDR3 residues: CASSLEASGNTGELFF. For the CDR3, the DNA is TGTGCCAGCAGCTTAGAAGCTAGCGGCAACACCGGGGAGCTGTTTTTT.

V usage is TRBV11-2 and J usage is TRBJ2-7; D is uncertain. In germline, CDR1 is SGHAT, CDR2 FQNNGV. V was shortened by 3 bases and J by 2 bases, with 8 bases between the two germline ends. The CDR3 sequence is 13 residues long. DNA of the CDR3: TGTGCCAGCAGCTTTGACGGAACCTACGAGCAGTACGTC. Protein product: CASSFDGTYEQYV.

The chain is built from TRBV6-2 or TRBV6-3 and TRBJ1-1; the D gene is possibly TRBD1 (5 bases). This CDR3 contains 18 residues. Per the germline V gene, CDR1 is MNHEY and CDR2 is SVGEGT. V lost 0 bases to trimming and J lost 3 bases, with 20 bases between them. The CDR3 region is CASSYSHSVGIGDTEAFF. DNA of the CDR3: TGTGCCAGCAGTTACTCGCATTCGGTGGGGATAGGGGACACTGAAGCTTTCTTT.

This chain uses TRBV15 with TRBJ2-1; 10 bases are shared with TRBD2. This CDR3 comprises 17 residues. V trimming: 4 bases; J trimming: 8 bases; junction bases outside the gene matches: 14. Per the germline V gene, CDR1 is LNHNV and CDR2 is YYDKDF (reference sequence). The CDR3 DNA sequence: TGTGCCACCAGCACCATCTCATCTAGCGGGAGTATCGATGAGCAGTTCTTC. Protein sequence: CATSTISSSGSIDEQFF.

The genes are TRBV15 and TRBJ1-4; a possible D gene is TRBD1 (6 bases). CDR3 length: 15 residues. Trimming removed 1 base at V and 8 bases at J, with 14 bases between. From germline, CDR1 is LNHNV and CDR2 YYDKDF (reference sequence). The DNA of the CDR3 is TGTGCCACCAGCAGAGGTTCAGGGGAAGGGGAAAAACTGTTTTTT. Its protein product is CATSRGSGEGEKLFF. Together with reference TRBV15 and TRBJ1-4, the CDR3 gives the full variable domain: DAMVIQNPRYQVTQFGKPVTLSCSQTLNHNVMYWYQQKSSQAPKLLFHYYDKDFNNEADTPDNFQSRRPNTSFCFLDIRSPGLGDTAMYLCATSRGSGEGEKLFFGSGTQLSVL.

The J gene is TRBJ1-3, the V gene TRBV7-9, with 8 nucleotides matching TRBD1. This CDR3 has 16 amino acids. CDR1 SEHNR and CDR2 FQNEAQ come from the germline V gene (reference sequence). The V segment lost 5 bases and the J segment 0 bases; nucleotides outside the gene matches: 6. CDR3 in amino acids: CASSRSDRASGNTIYF. In nucleotides, the CDR3 is TGTGCCAGCAGCAGGTCGGACAGGGCCTCTGGAAACACCATATATTTT.

The V call is TRBV7-3, the J call TRBJ2-1; D gene ambiguous. CDR1 is SGHTA, CDR2 FQGTGA, per germline. The CDR3 covers 15 residues. V was trimmed by 3 bases and J by 3 bases, leaving 12 bases between them. In DNA form, the CDR3 reads TGTGCCAGCAGCTTGGACGTTCTGTTCTACAATGAGCAGTTCTTC. It specifies CASSLDVLFYNEQFF.

V and J are TRBV6-4 and TRBJ2-1; the D gene is possibly TRBD1 (6 bases). The CDR3 loop spans 15 amino acids. V was cut by 3 bases and J by 0 bases, with 9 bases left in between. The germline V gene encodes CDR1 MRHNA and CDR2 SNTAGT. The CDR3, as DNA: TGTGCCAGCAGTGAGAGAGGGGGCTCCTACAATGAGCAGTTCTTC. It translates to CASSERGGSYNEQFF.

J is TRBJ2-7 and V is TRBV4-1, with 7 positions matching TRBD1. V gave up 4 bases and J gave up 2 bases; unmatched junction bases: 5. This CDR3 is built from 14 residues. Germline loops: CDR1 MGHRA, CDR2 YSYEKL. CDR3 DNA: TGCGCCAGCAGCCCCCCGGGACAGCCCTACGAGCAGTACTTC. It specifies CASSPPGQPYEQYF.

This clone showed up just once. The rearrangement uses TRBV5-1 and TRBJ1-5; D is undetermined. Germline V gene lookup returns CDR1 SGHRS and CDR2 YFSETQ. The CDR3 contains 13 residues. Trimming removed 4 bases from V and 5 bases from J, with 10 bases in between. CDR3 sequence: CASSPGVDQPQHF. The CDR3 DNA reads TGCGCCAGCAGCCCCGGAGTCGATCAGCCCCAGCATTTT.